This T cell receptor (beta chain) was identified in a study of blood T cell repertoires in COVID-19. As for the study in general: Some COVID-19 samples were acute and others convalescent; all came from the United States, Italy and Spain. In each case, the material was cDNA or gDNA derived from T cells, B-cell-depleted T cells, or PBMCs.

Germline-derived CDR1 and CDR2 are SGHVS and FNYEAQ. The CDR3 is made up of 15 amino acids. Trimming took 1 base from V and 2 from J; bases not matched to a gene: 3. In the authors' workflow: Estimated nucleated cell counts came from reference gene primer amplification. Sequencing was performed with immunoSEQ multiplex PCR; in TCRdb, only in-frame clones are kept and a portion is missing. From that table come the V and J calls and clone size; the DNA was used to work out D and trimming. The sample has 150,000 to 200,000 clones, 89% seen once; the top ten hold roughly 2%. Sequencing input: peripheral blood. The receptor's source is a man aged 18-30 years who had recovered from COVID-19. The chain joins TRBV7-6 to TRBJ2-7; 9 bases agree with TRBD1. The CDR3 coding sequence is TGTGCCAGCAGCTTAGAACAGGGGGCCCCCTACGAGCAGTACTTC. Encoded protein: CASSLEQGAPYEQYF.